This entry lists 19 T cell receptor beta chains sequenced from one sample in a study of T cells in Graves' hyperthyroidism and ophthalmopathy. It was RNA transcripts that yielded the amplified TCR beta CDR3 regions. The HTBI primer set drove a first-round RT-PCR of the TCR CDR3. TCRdb fed the multiplex PCR reads into MiXCR, producing one record per CDR3 protein. In the table there are under 200,000 distinct CDR3 sequences, approximately 9% of which are singletons. The specimen was blood. The source of these receptors is a woman aged 18 to 35 with Graves' hyperthyroidism that later progressed to Graves' ophthalmopathy.

This clonotype was detected ten times or more. This chain links TRBV28 with TRBJ2-5, with D perhaps TRBD2 (7 bases). This CDR3 is built from 14 residues. V lost 6 bases, J lost 1 base, and 12 bases lay in between. CDR1 is MDHEN and CDR2 is SYDVKM in the germline V gene. DNA of the CDR3: TGTGCCAGCAGGAAAGGGGGGGCCCAAGAGACCCAGTACTTC. It yields the protein CASRKGGAQETQYF. The variable domain in full, with the rest retrieved from reference TRBV28 and TRBJ2-5, is DVKVTQSSRYLVKRTGEKVFLECVQDMDHENMFWYRQDPGLGLRLIYFSYDVKMKEKGDIPEGYSVSREKKERFSLILESASTNQTSMYLCASRKGGAQETQYFGPGTRLLVL.

This clonotype was counted many times. The V call is TRBV11-2, the J call TRBJ2-4, with unresolved D. The germline V gene encodes CDR1 SGHAT and CDR2 FQNNGV. The CDR3 length is 16 residues. The ends were cut back, 1 base at V and 1 base at J, with 11 bases in the middle. In DNA form, the CDR3 reads TGTGCCAGCAGCTTAGTCACTGGTCCGGCCAAAAACATTCAGTACTTC. Translated, it gives CASSLVTGPAKNIQYF. The variable domain in full, with the rest retrieved from reference TRBV11-2 and TRBJ2-4, is EAGVAQSPRYKIIEKRQSVAFWCNPISGHATLYWYQQILGQGPKLLIQFQNNGVVDDSQLPKDRFSAERLKGVDSTLKIQPAKLEDSAVYLCASSLVTGPAKNIQYFGAGTRLSVL.

Only a few counts were recorded for this clonotype. This clone may be a read error of a much larger clone one base away. The conserved final phenylalanine or tryptophan is absent from the CDR3, which likely points to a read error. The V and J genes are TRBV28 and TRBJ1-3; D is ambiguous. Per germline, CDR1 MDHEN and CDR2 SYDVKM. CDR3 length: 14 residues. The V end lost 2 bases, the J end lost 2 bases, and 7 bases lay between the germline ends. The CDR3 region is CASSLGSAGNTIYL. The DNA of the CDR3 is TGTGCCAGCAGTTTAGGTTCGGCTGGAAACACCATATATCTT.

This clonotype was observed at least ten times. The chain has TRBV3-1 and TRBJ2-1; TRBD2 is a possible D gene (5 bases). The CDR3 consists of 16 residues. The V end lost 0 bases, the J end lost 0 bases, and 9 bases lay between the germline ends. CDR1 is LGHDT and CDR2 is YNNKEL in the germline V gene (reference sequence). The CDR3 sequence: CASSQDLGSSYNEQFF. The DNA of the CDR3 is TGTGCCAGCAGCCAAGATTTGGGGAGCTCCTACAATGAGCAGTTCTTC.

This clonotype showed up just a few times. The V call is TRBV6-1, the J call TRBJ1-1, with D possibly matching TRBD1 (5 bases). The V end lost 8 bases, the J end lost 4 bases, and 17 bases lay between the germline ends. CDR1 is MNHNS, CDR2 SASEGT, per germline. The CDR3 has 14 amino acids. The CDR3 nucleotides read TGTGCCAGCGTCTTCCAGGGTCCCGGCACTGAAGCTTTCTTT. It yields the protein CASVFQGPGTEAFF.

Ten or more counts support this clonotype. V gene TRBV4-2 combines with J gene TRBJ1-1; D unresolved. V lost 0 bases and J 1 base, leaving 6 bases between the germline ends. Germline-derived CDR1 and CDR2 are LGHNA and YNFKEQ. CDR3 length equals 14 residues. The CDR3 DNA reads TGTGCCAGCAGCCAAGATCAAGAGAACACTGAAGCTTTCTTT. It is translated as CASSQDQENTEAFF.

This clonotype was seen repeatedly, ten times or more. This chain connects TRBV14 to TRBJ2-5; D remains ambiguous. The V end lost 0 bases, the J end lost 0 bases, and 8 bases lay between the germline ends. Germline CDR1 reads SGHDN; CDR2 reads FVKESK. The CDR3 runs to 15 residues. Here the CDR3 reads CASSQDTEYQETQYF. In DNA, the CDR3 is TGTGCCAGCAGCCAAGATACAGAGTACCAAGAGACCCAGTACTTC.

This clonotype has ten or more counts. The V and J genes are TRBV20-1 and TRBJ1-1; D is unresolved. V lost 3 bases and J 5 bases, leaving 10 bases between the germline ends. The CDR3 spans 12 residues. Germline values: CDR1 DFQATT, CDR2 SNEGSKA (reference sequence). Here the CDR3 DNA reads TGCAGTGCTAGCCAGGCTATAACTGAAGCTTTCTTT. It yields the protein CSASQAITEAFF.

The chain carries TRBV11-2 and TRBJ2-3; TRBD2 aligns across 10 bases. CDR1 and CDR2 from the germline V gene are SGHAT and FQNNGV. V gave up 6 bases and J gave up 4 bases; unmatched junction bases: 7. The CDR3 runs to 15 residues. The CDR3 nucleotides are TGTGCCAGCAGAAAGGGTCTAGCGGGGGCAGATACGCAGTATTTT. It translates to CASRKGLAGADTQYF.

This clonotype was seen many times. The V gene is TRBV12-3 or TRBV12-4, the J gene TRBJ2-2, with a weak D call TRBD2 (6 bases). The CDR3 has 16 amino acids. V was trimmed by 3 bases and J by 0 bases, leaving 11 bases between them. This CDR3 reads CASSFMRGANTGELFF. The DNA for the CDR3 is TGTGCCAGCAGTTTTATGCGGGGCGCGAACACCGGGGAGCTGTTTTTT.

This clonotype was counted many times. The gene calls are TRBV15 and TRBJ2-7; D possibly corresponds to TRBD1 (8 bases). The CDR3 runs 15 residues. Between the trimmed V and J ends, which lost 0 bases and 1 base, there was a span of 10 bases. Germline CDR1 LNHNV, CDR2 YYDKDF (reference sequence). This CDR3 is CATSREQGGSYEQYF. The CDR3 DNA reads TGTGCCACCAGCAGAGAACAGGGGGGGTCCTACGAGCAGTACTTC.

The J gene is TRBJ2-1, the V gene TRBV28; 9 bases line up with TRBD1. V lost 6 bases, J lost 14 bases, and 20 bases stayed unmatched. The V gene's germline CDR1 is MDHEN and CDR2 SYDVKM. CDR3 length: 16 residues. CDR3 coding DNA: TGTGCCAGCAGCCCAGGGGGCGCGGGGGACAGGGAAATTAAGTTCTTC. Encoded protein: CASSPGGAGDREIKFF.

In this sample, this clonotype turned up many times. The rearrangement links TRBV30 to TRBJ1-1, with D hard to call. CDR1 is GTSNPN, CDR2 SVGIG, per germline (reference sequence). Trimming pared 0 bases from V and 3 bases from J, leaving 5 bases between. The CDR3 has 12 residues. This CDR3 reads CAWSVADTEAFF. For the CDR3, the DNA is TGTGCCTGGAGTGTAGCAGACACTGAAGCTTTCTTT.

This clonotype appeared many times. The chain couples TRBV30 to TRBJ1-4; no reliable D call. V shed 1 base and J shed 7 bases, with 7 bases lying between them. The CDR3 is made up of 12 amino acids. The V gene's germline CDR1 is GTSNPN and CDR2 SVGIG (reference sequence). The CDR3: CAWSGVGEKLFF. The CDR3, as DNA: TGTGCCTGGAGTGGAGTGGGTGAAAAACTGTTTTTT. The full variable domain, with the rest looked up from reference TRBV30 and TRBJ1-4, is SQTIHQWPATLVQPVGSPLSLECTVEGTSNPNLYWYRQAAGRGLQLLFYSVGIGQISSEVPQNLSASRPQDRQFILSSKKLLLSDSGFYLCAWSGVGEKLFFGSGTQLSVL.

The table lists this clonotype with a few counts. The chain joins TRBV5-6 to TRBJ2-5; maybe TRBD2 (5 bases). CDR1 SGHDT and CDR2 YYEEEE come from the germline V gene. Trimming took off 4 bases at V and 5 bases at J, with 15 bases between the two ends. The length of the CDR3 is 14 residues. DNA for the CDR3: TGTGCCAGCAGCCATTTTCGGGGTAGCGAGACCCAGTACTTC. This gives the protein CASSHFRGSETQYF.

This clonotype was recorded many times. This CDR3 reads CAIFRRGWETQYF. DNA of the CDR3: TGTGCCATCTTCAGGCGGGGATGGGAGACCCAGTACTTC. V gene TRBV6-1 combines with J gene TRBJ2-5; perhaps TRBD2 as D (6 bases). The V and J ends lost 10 bases and 5 bases respectively, with 17 bases between them. The germline CDR1 and CDR2 sequences are MNHNS and SASEGT. The CDR3 contains 13 residues.

The sample holds many counts of this clonotype. J is TRBJ2-2 and V is TRBV6-1; tentatively, D is TRBD1 (6 bases). Germline V gene data show CDR1 as MNHNS and CDR2 as SASEGT. The V gene lost 4 bases and the J gene lost 5 bases, with 11 bases spanning the gap. The CDR3 contains 14 residues. The CDR3 DNA follows: TGTGCCAGCAGTGCGCACCAGGGGACCGGGGAGCTGTTTTTT. As protein: CASSAHQGTGELFF.

This clonotype showed up many times. The V and J genes are TRBV2 and TRBJ1-1; TRBD1 matches 7 bases. V shed 5 bases, J shed 5 bases, and the junction held 8 bases outside the gene matches. The CDR3 extends over 14 amino acids. Germline-derived CDR1 and CDR2 are SNHLY and FYNNEI. CDR3 sequence reads: CASSPTGLGTEAFF. The CDR3 DNA reads TGTGCCAGCAGTCCGACAGGGCTAGGGACTGAAGCTTTCTTT.

This clonotype has only a few counts. V is TRBV15 and J is TRBJ2-7; no reliable D call. Germline lookup yields CDR1 LNHNV and CDR2 YYDKDF (reference sequence). The V end was cut by 5 bases, the J end by 3 bases, with 8 bases between. The CDR3 has 12 residues. CDR3 protein: CATSGPGYEQYF. The CDR3 DNA follows: TGTGCCACCAGCGGGCCGGGCTACGAGCAGTACTTC. The variable domain in full, completed from reference TRBV15 and TRBJ2-7, reads DAMVIQNPRYQVTQFGKPVTLSCSQTLNHNVMYWYQQKSSQAPKLLFHYYDKDFNNEADTPDNFQSRRPNTSFCFLDIRSPGLGDTAMYLCATSGPGYEQYFGPGTRLTVT.